This paragraph reports one T cell receptor (beta chain). Its antigen remains undetermined. No clone much larger than this one lies a single base away; base qualities are absent. Repertoires were sampled repeatedly over the course of chemoradiotherapy so that clonal expansion in the tumor microenvironment could be followed. The CDR3 starts with the cysteine, ends with the phenylalanine, and has 13 residues. The sequence is cut down to CDR3 DNA, 39 bases in frame from base 1. Taken from the germline V gene (reference sequence), the CDR1 and CDR2 loops are GTSNPN and SVGIG. The germline ends are 13 bases apart after V is trimmed by 5 bases and J by 2 bases. The data stem from a study of chemoradiotherapy in HPV16-positive cancers (dated by TCRdb to between 2021 and 2024). For the wider study: Functional T-cell assays on cells from two HPV16-positive patients defined candidate HPV-specific T-cell clones and common TCR motifs. The study asked whether T-cell immunity against the HPV oncoproteins E6 and E7 changes during chemoradiotherapy and whether it affects survival. The candidate HPV-specific TCRs and motifs were then tracked in TCR repertoires from over 80 patients with HPV-related cancers. What the authors observed across the whole study: Among HPV16-positive patients, expansion of HPV-responsive T cells during chemoradiotherapy was associated with better recurrence-free survival. Expansion of candidate HPV-specific clones and E7-related TCR motifs was observed in the tumor microenvironment during treatment, whereas no such expansion was observed for non-HPV-specific T cells. The functional definition of HPV-specific T cells was derived from only a couple of HPV16-positive patients, and the survival association was reported for HPV16-positive patients.

The library was generated by the immunoSEQ multiplex PCR assay. The immuneACCESS repertoire file appears here via TCRdb, limited to in-frame rearrangements. These files lack a portion of the clones; in checked studies, under half of the deficit traces to unresolved V genes, and the cause of the others is not known. For this sample the table gives 30,000 to 35,000 clones, of which roughly 78% were detected only once. The biggest ten clones account for less than 5% of the sample. The rearranged chain carries TRBV30 and TRBJ2-7; the D gene is perhaps TRBD1, from 6 matching bases. The source material was blood, sampled from a patient who underwent chemoradiotherapy. The sequence derives from a human donor with HPV-associated anogenital cancer. DNA sequence: TGTGCCTGGGGTCGACAGGCGACCTACGAGCAGTACTTC. It specifies CAWGRQATYEQYF.